Following are 7 T cell receptor beta chains from one sample sequenced in a study of human T cells and chemical hapten exposure. Documented time point: patch test 3, about 24 weeks after DPC sensitization. The treatment: therapeutic diphenylcyclopropenone sensitization with weekly scalp DPC. A single record per CDR3 protein comes from TCRdb applying MiXCR to the RACE reads. The top ten clones hold approximately 3.5% of a sample with under 100,000 distinct CDR3 sequences, about a tenth of them seen once. This specimen consisted of whole blood, obtained in connection with sensitization to the hapten diphenylcyclopropenone (DPC). The origin of the receptors is a woman between 45 and 60 years old with alopecia areata. Some clones in this sample may be carry-over from other donors' samples.

The chain joins TRBV20-1 to TRBJ1-5; TRBD1 matches 9 bases. The junction had 15 bases not matched to a gene; V was cut back by 6 bases and J by 3 bases. The CDR3 contains 17 residues. CDR1 and CDR2 from the germline V gene are DFQATT and SNEGSKA (reference sequence). In nucleotides, the CDR3 is TGCAGTGCCCTATTTCCGGCAACAGGGGGCAACAATCAGCCCCAGCATTTT. Translated: CSALFPATGGNNQPQHF.

This clonotype was seen ten or more times. The V call is TRBV3-1, the J call TRBJ1-6, with D possibly TRBD1 on 5 matching bases. This CDR3 is 15 amino acids long. V was pared by 0 bases and J by 9 bases, with 12 bases between. Germline V gene data show CDR1 as LGHDT and CDR2 as YNNKEL (reference sequence). CDR3: CASSQDRGRGSPLHF. CDR3 in DNA: TGTGCCAGCAGCCAAGATCGAGGGAGGGGTTCACCCCTCCACTTT.

This clonotype was seen a handful of times. This chain links TRBV20-1 with TRBJ2-1; 12 positions match TRBD2. The junction had 12 bases not matched to a gene; V was cut back by 1 base and J by 8 bases. Germline V lookup: CDR1 DFQATT, CDR2 SNEGSKA (reference sequence). There are 17 residues in the CDR3. CDR3 DNA sequence: TGCAGTGCTAGAGGGACTAGCGGGATCAAAGCAGGGTATGAGCAGTTCTTC. It is translated as CSARGTSGIKAGYEQFF.

This clonotype was detected ten times or more. This rearrangement joins TRBV19 to TRBJ2-5; 9 bases agree with TRBD2. The J segment lost 5 bases and the V segment lost 5 bases, leaving 12 bases of the junction unmatched. CDR1 and CDR2 (germline): LNHDA, SQIVND (reference sequence). The CDR3 has 16 residues. This chain's CDR3 is CASSPQRGAGGETQYF. The CDR3 DNA reads as TGTGCCAGTAGTCCACAACGGGGAGCGGGAGGCGAGACCCAGTACTTC.

J is TRBJ2-7 and V is TRBV7-9; D remains unclear. CDR1 is SEHNR, CDR2 FQNEAQ, per germline (reference sequence). Trimming removed 1 base at V and 4 bases at J, with 14 bases between. The CDR3 loop spans 15 amino acids. CDR3 nucleotides: TGTGCCAGCAGCTTAGATCGGGCGCCTTTTTACGAGCAGTACTTC. It translates to CASSLDRAPFYEQYF.

There are many counts of this clonotype. This sequence joins TRBV7-3 and TRBJ2-2, with D possibly TRBD1 on 6 matching bases. The CDR3 runs 15 residues. Trimming took off 3 bases at V and 4 bases at J, with 12 bases between the two ends. CDR1 and CDR2 from the germline V gene are SGHTA and FQGTGA. The CDR3 region has the DNA TGTGCCAGCAGCTTTGAGGGGGTCCCCACCGGGGAGCTGTTTTTT. This translates into CASSFEGVPTGELFF.

At least ten counts were recorded for this clonotype. The chain couples TRBV18 to TRBJ2-3; 8 bases match TRBD2. The CDR3 has 17 residues. The V and J ends lost 3 bases and 5 bases, in that order; junction bases with no gene match: 13. Germline lookup yields CDR1 KGHSH and CDR2 LQKENI. This CDR3 is CASSPPDWAGGGDTQYF. CDR3 nucleotides: TGTGCCAGCTCACCGCCCGACTGGGCGGGAGGAGGAGATACGCAGTATTTT.